The 28 T cell receptor beta chains presented below share a single source sample, sequenced in a study of blood T cell repertoires in COVID-19. Some clones are missing from TCRdb's copy, which holds only in-frame ones; the method was immunoSEQ multiplex PCR. The repertoire holds about 180,000 clones, around 86% seen once, with under 3.5% in the top ten. Specimen: peripheral blood. All receptors come from a woman in her 30s with active or convalescent COVID-19.

V gene TRBV19 combines with J gene TRBJ1-5, with 8 bases lining up with TRBD1. V dropped 4 bases and J dropped 6; count of bases not matched to a gene: 8. Germline assignment: CDR1 LNHDA and CDR2 SQIVND (reference sequence). The CDR3 runs 15 residues. The CDR3: CASSTRTGWTQPQHF. The CDR3 DNA sequence: TGTGCCAGTAGTACGCGGACAGGGTGGACTCAGCCCCAGCATTTT.

The chain employs TRBV28 and TRBJ1-3; D not resolved. The germline gives CDR1 MDHEN, CDR2 SYDVKM. V gave up 3 bases and J gave up 0 bases, with 15 bases separating them. The CDR3 is 17 amino acids. In nucleotides, the CDR3 is TGTGCCAGCAGTTTTAAGACCTCGAGGCTCTCTGGAAACACCATATATTTT. Translated: CASSFKTSRLSGNTIYF.

Only one count was recorded for this clone. The rearrangement links TRBV18 to TRBJ2-5; possibly TRBD1 for D (6 bases). Germline-derived CDR1 and CDR2 are KGHSH and LQKENI. CDR3 length: 12 amino acids. Trimming took off 6 bases at V and 4 bases at J, with 9 bases between the two ends. CDR3 region: CASSGQRETQYF. The CDR3 DNA reads as TGTGCCAGCTCTGGACAGAGAGAGACCCAGTACTTC.

This clone showed up just once. This sequence joins TRBV7-2 and TRBJ1-5; 8 bases map to TRBD1. There are 14 residues in the CDR3. The junction had 3 bases not matched to a gene; V was cut back by 4 bases and J by 4 bases. In germline, CDR1 is SGHTA, CDR2 FQGNSA. The CDR3 nucleotides are TGTGCCAGCAGCTCGGGACAGGTTAATCAGCCCCAGCATTTT. As protein: CASSSGQVNQPQHF.

This chain joins TRBV2 and TRBJ2-1; 8 bases line up with TRBD2. Per germline, CDR1 SNHLY and CDR2 FYNNEI. This CDR3 contains 15 residues. Trimming took 4 bases from V and 2 from J; bases not matched to a gene: 4. The CDR3 is CASSVSGTPYNEQFF. The CDR3 region has the DNA TGTGCCAGCAGTGTTAGCGGGACCCCCTACAATGAGCAGTTCTTC. The full variable domain, with the rest looked up from reference TRBV2 and TRBJ2-1, is EPEVTQTPSHQVTQMGQEVILRCVPISNHLYFYWYRQILGQKVEFLVSFYNNEISEKSEIFDDQFSVERPDGSNFTLKIRSTKLEDSAMYFCASSVSGTPYNEQFFGPGTRLTVL.

The chain combines TRBV6-5 with TRBJ2-7; TRBD1 agrees at 7 bases. Trimming at V came to 10 bases and at J to 0 bases, leaving 6 bases not matched to a gene. Germline-derived CDR1 and CDR2 are MNHEY and SVGAGI. The CDR3 covers 13 residues. The CDR3 sequence is CANRGDNSYEQYF. The DNA for the CDR3 is TGTGCCAACAGGGGTGACAACTCCTACGAGCAGTACTTC.

This chain uses TRBV6-5 with TRBJ2-1, with D possibly TRBD1 on 6 matching bases. The CDR3 spans 13 residues. Germline V gene sequence: CDR1 MNHEY, CDR2 SVGAGI. The V and J ends lost 8 bases and 2 bases respectively, with 10 bases between them. For the CDR3, the DNA is TGTGCCAGCGGCAGGGGAACCTACAATGAGCAGTTCTTC. Protein: CASGRGTYNEQFF.

V is TRBV11-3 and J is TRBJ2-7, with 8 bases lining up with TRBD1. Germline CDR1 SGHNT, CDR2 YENEEA. This CDR3 has 16 residues. V trimming: 0 bases; J trimming: 1 base; junction bases outside the gene matches: 5. The CDR3 sequence: CASSLEQGGGSYEQYF. The CDR3 nucleotides read TGTGCCAGCAGCTTAGAACAGGGGGGCGGGTCCTACGAGCAGTACTTC.

The genes are TRBV5-5 and TRBJ2-6, with TRBD1 identical over 8 bases. CDR1 is SGHKS and CDR2 is YYEKEE in the germline V gene (reference sequence). The CDR3 is 16 residues long. J gave up 6 bases and V 0 bases, and 5 bases lay outside the gene matches. The CDR3 bases are TGTGCCAGCAGCTTGGAAGGTCAGGGGGCGGCCAACGTCCTGACTTTC. This codes for CASSLEGQGAANVLTF.

The V call is TRBV12-5, the J call TRBJ1-2; 9 bases are shared with TRBD1. Trimming removed 6 bases from V and 3 bases from J; junction bases left unmatched: 8. In germline, CDR1 is LGHNT, CDR2 FRNRAP. The CDR3 runs to 15 residues. The CDR3 is CASGLSWDRDYGYTF. DNA of the CDR3: TGTGCTAGTGGCCTCTCGTGGGACAGGGACTATGGCTACACCTTC.

The DNA of the CDR3 is TGTGCCAGCAGTGGCGGGCCACGGGACACTGAAGCTTTCTTT. It specifies CASSGGPRDTEAFF. J is TRBJ1-1 and V is TRBV25-1; D is uncertain. V was shortened by 4 bases and J by 3 bases, with 12 bases between the two germline ends. Germline assignment: CDR1 MGHDK and CDR2 SYGVNS. CDR3 length: 14 amino acids.

This sequence joins TRBV19 and TRBJ2-7; the D gene is possibly TRBD1 (5 bases). This CDR3 spans 14 amino acids. From germline, CDR1 is LNHDA and CDR2 SQIVND (reference sequence). The germline V and J ends were trimmed by 1 base and 2 bases, with 9 bases remaining between them. Here the CDR3 reads CASSIVKGAYEQYF. In DNA form, the CDR3 reads TGTGCCAGTAGTATAGTAAAAGGGGCCTACGAGCAGTACTTC.

The chain recombines TRBV5-1 with TRBJ1-4, with 7 bases identical to TRBD1. V dropped 0 bases and J dropped 6; count of bases not matched to a gene: 5. The germline V gene has CDR1 SGHRS and CDR2 YFSETQ. The CDR3 has 15 residues. CDR3 DNA sequence: TGCGCCAGCAGCTTGGAGGCAGGGGGAGATGAAAAACTGTTTTTT. Translated, it gives CASSLEAGGDEKLFF.

The chain's CDR3 is CASSLAYEGRNNGNTIYF. CDR3 in DNA: TGTGCCAGCAGCTTAGCGTACGAGGGCAGGAATAATGGAAACACCATATATTTT. The rearrangement links TRBV7-6 to TRBJ1-3; D remains ambiguous. The ends were cut back, 0 bases at V and 3 bases at J, with 18 bases in the middle. Germline V gives CDR1 SGHVS, CDR2 FNYEAQ. The CDR3 is 18 amino acids.

This clone was found a few times. The chain carries TRBV27 and TRBJ2-7, with TRBD2 identical over 9 bases. The CDR3 is 16 residues long. Germline lookup yields CDR1 MNHEY and CDR2 SMNVEV (reference sequence). Losses at the gene ends were 6 bases for V and 4 bases for J; bases not matched to a gene: 13. The DNA for the CDR3 is TGTGCCAGCAGAAAAGGGCTAGCGGGATGGGAGTACGAGCAGTACTTC. Translating it yields CASRKGLAGWEYEQYF.

The CDR3 sequence is CATRDSVNSPLHF. DNA for the CDR3: TGTGCCACCAGGGACAGCGTAAATTCACCCCTCCACTTT. This chain joins TRBV24-1 and TRBJ1-6, with D maybe TRBD1 (6 bases). The CDR3 runs 13 residues. CDR1 is KGHDR and CDR2 is SFDVKD in the germline V gene. V was pared by 7 bases and J by 7 bases, with 10 bases between.

The gene calls are TRBV28 and TRBJ1-5, with D possibly matching TRBD1 (5 bases). The CDR3 is made up of 16 amino acids. V lost 6 bases to trimming and J lost 0 bases, with 15 bases between them. Germline values: CDR1 MDHEN, CDR2 SYDVKM. CDR3 sequence reads: CASRIFLGGSNQPQHF. In DNA form, the CDR3 reads TGTGCCAGCAGGATATTCCTGGGGGGTAGCAATCAGCCCCAGCATTTT.

This chain links TRBV7-9 with TRBJ1-5; D is unclear. The CDR3 consists of 14 residues. Trimming left V 0 bases short and J 0 bases short, with 3 bases between. The germline CDR1 and CDR2 sequences are SEHNR and FQNEAQ (reference sequence). CDR3 DNA: TGTGCCAGCAGCTTAGCCAATAGCAATCAGCCCCAGCATTTT. Protein product: CASSLANSNQPQHF.

The rearrangement links TRBV2 to TRBJ1-1, with D tentatively TRBD1 (6 bases). CDR1 SNHLY and CDR2 FYNNEI come from the germline V gene. The CDR3 consists of 13 residues. Trimming cost V 8 bases and J 2 bases, with 12 bases left between them. The CDR3 spells CASFRDINTEAFF. The CDR3 bases are TGTGCCAGCTTCCGGGACATCAACACTGAAGCTTTCTTT.

Remarks on this clone: One junction end does not reproduce the germline sequence, and a read error may be involved. This chain connects TRBV7-9 to TRBJ2-1, with 7 bases lining up with TRBD2. Germline CDR1 reads SEHNR; CDR2 reads FQNEAQ (reference sequence). This CDR3 region has 12 residues. The CDR3 DNA sequence: TGTGCGAGCAGCTCAAGCGGGATGGGGCAGTTCTTC. It specifies CASSSSGMGQFF.

This chain connects TRBV9 to TRBJ2-7; the match to TRBD1 covers 7 bases. V was clipped by 3 bases and J by 1 base; unmatched bases: 4. Germline V gene data show CDR1 as SGDLS and CDR2 as YYNGEE. The CDR3 is made up of 14 amino acids. This CDR3 reads CASSGTGGSYEQYF. Written as DNA, the CDR3 is TGTGCCAGCAGCGGGACAGGAGGTTCCTACGAGCAGTACTTC.

The rearrangement uses TRBV7-9 and TRBJ2-1; TRBD2 aligns across 8 bases. There are 17 residues in the CDR3. The germline CDR1 and CDR2 sequences are SEHNR and FQNEAQ (reference sequence). J was trimmed by 5 bases and V by 7 bases; bases with no gene match: 16. The CDR3 DNA reads TGTGCCAGCATCCAAGCGGGAGCCCCTCCACCTCACAATGAGCAGTTCTTC. Its protein product is CASIQAGAPPPHNEQFF.

The chain couples TRBV24-1 to TRBJ2-7; 8 nucleotides line up with TRBD1. The CDR3 spans 15 residues. Trimming at V came to 3 bases and at J to 3 bases, leaving 6 bases not matched to a gene. CDR1 is KGHDR, CDR2 SFDVKD, per germline. CDR3 in DNA: TGTGCCACCAGTGATCCTCCGGGACAGGTCTACGAGCAGTACTTC. It is translated as CATSDPPGQVYEQYF.

This clone has more than one count but fewer than ten. This chain's CDR3 is CASSYSLRGIPHEQYF. The CDR3 nucleotides read TGTGCCAGCAGTTACTCCCTTCGCGGGATCCCCCACGAGCAGTACTTC. This chain joins TRBV27 and TRBJ2-7, with D possibly TRBD2 on 6 matching bases. The germline CDR1 and CDR2 sequences are MNHEY and SMNVEV (reference sequence). The CDR3 consists of 16 residues. The V gene lost 4 bases and the J gene lost 5 bases, with 21 bases spanning the gap.

V and J are TRBV15 and TRBJ2-4; D is perhaps TRBD2 (5 bases). This CDR3 has 16 amino acids. V lost 0 bases to trimming and J lost 0 bases, with 9 bases between them. Germline values: CDR1 LNHNV, CDR2 YYDKDF (reference sequence). The CDR3 nucleotides read TGTGCCACCAGCAGAGATCGTGGACTAGCCAAAAACATTCAGTACTTC. Its translation: CATSRDRGLAKNIQYF.

The chain has TRBV19 and TRBJ2-7; the D gene is possibly TRBD1 (5 bases). Trimming took off 1 base at V and 5 bases at J, with 12 bases between the two ends. The CDR3 spans 14 residues. CDR1 and CDR2 from the germline V gene are LNHDA and SQIVND (reference sequence). This CDR3 reads CASSIVPRADEQYF. DNA for the CDR3: TGTGCCAGTAGTATAGTCCCCAGGGCGGACGAGCAGTACTTC.

The chain combines TRBV6-1 with TRBJ1-3; 7 nucleotides align to TRBD1. The J segment lost 0 bases and the V segment lost 2 bases, leaving 10 bases of the junction unmatched. The CDR3 is 18 amino acids. Germline V CDR1 and CDR2: MNHNS, SASEGT. For the CDR3, the DNA is TGTGCCAGCAGTGAATTGACAGGGACATATCACTCTGGAAACACCATATATTTT. It is translated as CASSELTGTYHSGNTIYF.

The V call is TRBV7-9, the J call TRBJ1-2; 8 bases are a match to TRBD1. The length of the CDR3 is 17 residues. V shed 9 bases and J 2 bases; nucleotides not matched to a gene: 17. The germline CDR1 and CDR2 sequences are SEHNR and FQNEAQ (reference sequence). CDR3 DNA sequence: TGTGCCAGTCAACACTCTGCCCCCAGGGGGCCGAACTATGGCTACACCTTC. Amino acid sequence: CASQHSAPRGPNYGYTF.